In its sample, the clone carrying this T cell receptor beta chain was seen many times. With 4 bases clipped from V and 7 bases from J, the junction kept 5 bases outside the gene matches. The CDR3 sequence is 14 residues long. The sample is PBMC spiked with counted cells of clone KT2. The data belong to a study of quantifying T cell responses using KT2 cells. Study summary: cDNA was made from DNase-treated RNA using alpha and beta constant primers.

Each cDNA got a UMI-containing oligo ligated at its 3' end. The first PCR ran approximately 4 cycles with an equimolar RC1.1 and RC1.2 beta primer mix. TCRdb redid the calling of the UMI-ligation and nested PCR reads with MiXCR, one entry per CDR3 protein. Among 50,000 to 70,000 distinct CDR3 sequences listed, about 12% were seen once. The receptor was isolated from a human donor. The V gene is TRBV12-3 or TRBV12-4, the J gene TRBJ1-5; the match to TRBD1 covers 9 bases. Sequenced input: PBMCs spiked with cells of the T cell clone KT2. In DNA form, the CDR3 reads TGTGCCAGCAGTTATGACAGGGGGAAACAGCCCCAGCATTTT. This gives the protein CASSYDRGKQPQHF.